Below, 8 T cell receptor beta chains from the same sample are listed, as sequenced in a study of cytomegalovirus exposure and HLA in healthy donors listed by TCRdb under 2017. Library creation used the immunoSEQ multiplex PCR assay. For the multiplex PCR, a mixture combining 60 forward primers for TCR Vbeta segments and 13 reverse primers for TCR Jbeta segments was used. Held by TCRdb, this immuneACCESS table contains in-frame sequences only and omits some clones. Under half of the omission traces to an unresolved V gene where checked; the cause of the rest is unknown. For this sample the table gives 150,000 to 200,000 clones, of which 60% to 80% were detected only once. Just under 1% of the sample is held by the ten biggest clonotypes. Sequenced sample: PBMCs. The receptors stem from a woman aged 50 to 65 in good health and CMV-seropositive.

The chain carries TRBV5-4 and TRBJ1-1; D may be TRBD1 (5 bases). Germline V gene sequence: CDR1 SGHNT, CDR2 YYREEE (reference sequence). V was trimmed by 0 bases and J by 5 bases, leaving 14 bases between them. The CDR3 sequence is 15 residues long. Here the CDR3 reads CASSLGQGSWTEAFF. Written as DNA, the CDR3 is TGTGCCAGCAGCTTGGGTCAGGGATCGTGGACTGAAGCTTTCTTT.

This chain connects TRBV19 to TRBJ1-1, with 8 bases fitting TRBD1. This CDR3 has 14 residues. The junction had 4 bases not matched to a gene; V was cut back by 6 bases and J by 1 base. The germline V gene encodes CDR1 LNHDA and CDR2 SQIVND (reference sequence). In DNA form, the CDR3 reads TGTGCCAGTAGGAAGCAGGGGGCGAACACTGAAGCTTTCTTT. Translation gives CASRKQGANTEAFF.

This chain joins TRBV15 and TRBJ2-7; D is unresolved. CDR1 is LNHNV and CDR2 is YYDKDF in the germline V gene (reference sequence). Trimming stripped 0 bases from V and 3 bases from J, with 9 bases between. The CDR3 sequence is 14 residues long. The CDR3 loop reads CATSRERTIYEQYF. CDR3 DNA: TGTGCCACCAGCAGAGAAAGAACTATCTACGAGCAGTACTTC.

CDR3 in amino acids: CASSQDSGSFNTGELFF. In nucleotides, the CDR3 is TGTGCCAGCAGCCAAGATAGCGGGAGCTTTAACACCGGGGAGCTGTTTTTT. The rearrangement uses TRBV14 and TRBJ2-2, with TRBD2 matching over 9 bases. Trimming removed 0 bases from V and 2 bases from J; junction bases left unmatched: 4. The CDR3 totals 17 residues. Germline CDR1 and CDR2: SGHDN and FVKESK.

The chain joins TRBV7-3 to TRBJ1-1; tentatively, D is TRBD1 (6 bases). The V end was cut by 3 bases, the J end by 5 bases, with 10 bases between. Germline V CDR1 and CDR2: SGHTA, FQGTGA. This CDR3 is 13 amino acids long. CDR3 residues: CASSLNRETEAFF. The CDR3, as DNA: TGTGCCAGCAGCTTGAACAGGGAAACTGAAGCTTTCTTT.

The chain employs TRBV29-1 and TRBJ2-2; no firm D call. Germline V lookup: CDR1 SQVTM, CDR2 ANQGSEA. The CDR3 is 13 amino acids. V shed 5 bases and J shed 0 bases, with 7 bases lying between them. The CDR3 region has the DNA TGCAGCGTTAAACAGCCGAACACCGGGGAGCTGTTTTTT. It translates to CSVKQPNTGELFF.

This rearrangement joins TRBV25-1 to TRBJ2-1, with D perhaps matching TRBD1 (5 bases). The CDR3 contains 15 residues. Germline V lookup: CDR1 MGHDK, CDR2 SYGVNS. V lost 5 bases, J lost 0 bases, and 11 bases lay in between. Here the CDR3 reads CASSPSGFSYNEQFF. The CDR3 DNA is TGTGCCAGCAGTCCCTCAGGGTTCTCCTACAATGAGCAGTTCTTC.

This clone is a singleton in its sample. The chain joins TRBV5-1 to TRBJ2-2, with 8 bases identical to TRBD1. This CDR3 is built from 16 residues. The V gene end was trimmed by 4 bases and the J gene end by 0 bases; junction bases not matched to a gene: 5. Germline-derived CDR1 and CDR2 are SGHRS and YFSETQ. CDR3 coding DNA: TGCGCCAGCAGCAAGAGGACAGGGTCGAACACCGGGGAGCTGTTTTTT. Amino acids: CASSKRTGSNTGELFF.